Presented here are 2 T cell receptor beta chains from one specimen sequenced in a study of neurological immune-mediated disorders. Each CDR3 protein is one row after TCRdb ran MiXCR on the 5' RACE reads. Of around 15,000 distinct CDR3 sequences in the sample, roughly 21% are singletons; the top ten hold about 21%. Sequenced: PBMCs. The receptors were sampled from a man aged 50 to 59 in good health.

In this sample, this clonotype turned up many times. The gene calls are TRBV24-1 and TRBJ2-1; 8 nucleotides align to TRBD1. CDR3 size: 16 residues. Germline CDR1 and CDR2: KGHDR and SFDVKD. Losses at the gene ends were 5 bases for V and 2 bases for J; bases not matched to a gene: 7. CDR3 amino acids: CATSVHGQGAYNEQFF. The CDR3 DNA sequence: TGTGCCACCAGTGTCCATGGACAGGGCGCCTACAATGAGCAGTTCTTC.

This clonotype was detected many times. J is TRBJ2-7 and V is TRBV29-1; tentative D call: TRBD1 (6 bases). V lost 1 base to trimming and J lost 3 bases, with 10 bases between them. CDR3 length equals 13 residues. The V gene's germline CDR1 is SQVTM and CDR2 ANQGSEA. CDR3 in amino acids: CSVEGQADYEQYF. DNA for the CDR3: TGCAGCGTTGAAGGACAGGCAGACTACGAGCAGTACTTC.